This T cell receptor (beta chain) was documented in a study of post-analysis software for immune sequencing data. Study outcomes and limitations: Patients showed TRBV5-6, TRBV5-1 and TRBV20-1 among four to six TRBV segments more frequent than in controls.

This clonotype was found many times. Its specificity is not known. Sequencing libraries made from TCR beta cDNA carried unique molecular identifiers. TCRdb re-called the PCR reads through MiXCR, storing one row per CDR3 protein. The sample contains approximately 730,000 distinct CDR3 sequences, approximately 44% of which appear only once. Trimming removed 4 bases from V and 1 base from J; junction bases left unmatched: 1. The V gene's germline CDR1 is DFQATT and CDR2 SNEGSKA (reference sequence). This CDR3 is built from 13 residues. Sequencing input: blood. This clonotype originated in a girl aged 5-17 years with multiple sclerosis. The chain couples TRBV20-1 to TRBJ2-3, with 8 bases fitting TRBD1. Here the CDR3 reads CSAMTGGTDTQYF. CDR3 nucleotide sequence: TGCAGTGCTATGACAGGGGGCACAGATACGCAGTATTTT.